This is a list of T cell receptor beta chains from one sample in a study of immune heterogeneity within non-small cell lung tumors. Using its own MiXCR run on the multiplex PCR reads, TCRdb lists one record per CDR3 protein. The table lists some 19,000 distinct CDR3 sequences, about 30% of them singletons. The sample was lung tumor tissue. The origin of the receptors is a man aged 35 to 55 with non-small cell lung cancer. Each CDR3 is given with its conserved first and last residue. Each record gives: V gene, clone size, J gene, D gene, CDR3 protein, CDR3 DNA. A D gene is named only where the DNA matches it firmly. Not every row has a clone size; where given, it reads once, few, many or a size class.

TRBV4-1	few	TRBJ2-7	TRBD2	CASSQTSGSSSYEQYF	TGCGCCAGCAGCCAAACTAGCGGTAGTAGCTCCTACGAGCAGTACTTC
TRBV12-3/TRBV12-4	many	TRBJ2-1	TRBD2	CASSFGWAGLAGEGEQFF	TGTGCCAGCAGTTTTGGTTGGGCGGGACTAGCGGGAGAAGGTGAGCAGTTCTTC
TRBV6-4	many	TRBJ2-7	NA	CASSPWGGGPYEQYF	TGTGCCAGCAGTCCGTGGGGGGGGGGCCCCTACGAGCAGTACTTC
TRBV5-1	many	TRBJ2-2	NA	CASSLGQPTGELFF	TGCGCCAGCAGCTTGGGACAGCCCACCGGGGAGCTGTTTTTT
TRBV19	once	TRBJ1-1	NA	CASSIGRIEAEAFF	TGTGCCAGTAGTATAGGGCGGATTGAGGCTGAAGCTTTCTTT
TRBV4-3	NA	TRBJ1-5	NA	CASSQEAGWGNQPQHF	TGCGCCAGCAGCCAAGAAGCAGGGTGGGGCAATCAGCCCCAGCATTTT
TRBV4-2	NA	TRBJ2-2	TRBD1	CASSQAGQGTGELFF	TGTGCCAGCAGCCAAGCAGGACAGGGTACCGGGGAGCTGTTTTTT
TRBV4-2	few	TRBJ1-2	NA	CASSQDEGGGYTF	TGTGCCAGCAGCCAAGATGAGGGGGGGGGCTACACCTTC
TRBV19	NA	TRBJ2-3	TRBD2	CASSTSGRAPDTQYF	TGTGCCAGTAGTACTAGCGGGAGGGCTCCAGATACGCAGTATTTT
TRBV6-5	NA	TRBJ2-1	TRBD2	CASSWTSGTPNEQFF	TGTGCCAGCAGTTGGACTAGCGGGACCCCAAATGAGCAGTTCTTC
TRBV19	NA	TRBJ1-2	TRBD1	CASNQDRVGGYTF	TGTGCCAGTAACCAAGACAGGGTAGGGGGCTACACCTTC
TRBV11-2	many	TRBJ2-1	NA	CASSLIGSDGSYEQFF	TGTGCCAGCAGCTTAATTGGGAGTGACGGGAGCTATGAGCAGTTCTTC
TRBV6-1	many	TRBJ2-7	NA	CASSDSPRGSDEQYF	TGTGCCAGCAGTGACTCTCCTCGGGGGTCAGACGAGCAGTACTTC
TRBV27	NA	TRBJ2-3	NA	CASSSGVLSTDTQYF	TGTGCCAGCAGTTCAGGGGTACTAAGCACAGATACGCAGTATTTT
TRBV9	many	TRBJ2-7	TRBD2	CASSGTVGLAGGRSEQYF	TGTGCCAGCAGCGGGACCGTCGGACTAGCGGGAGGGCGGAGCGAGCAGTACTTC
TRBV30	NA	TRBJ2-3	TRBD2	CAWTKREVTLPTDTQYF	TGTGCCTGGACGAAGCGGGAGGTCACACTCCCCACAGATACGCAGTATTTT
TRBV6-2/TRBV6-3	NA	TRBJ1-2	NA	CASSYRRGSSGYTF	TGTGCCAGCAGTTACCGGCGGGGGAGCTCTGGCTACACCTTC
TRBV11-3	NA	TRBJ2-1	TRBD2	CASSLRRRREGINEQFF	TGTGCCAGCAGCTTAAGGCGTCGGCGGGAGGGAATCAATGAGCAGTTCTTC
TRBV2	few	TRBJ2-3	TRBD2	CASSGTTTDTQYF	TGTGCCAGCAGCGGGACTACCACAGATACGCAGTATTTT
TRBV7-8	medium-sized	TRBJ2-7	TRBD2	CASSDPGLAGDEQYF	TGTGCCAGCAGCGACCCGGGACTAGCGGGAGACGAGCAGTACTTC
TRBV27	NA	TRBJ1-4	NA	CASSSILGVGEKLFF	TGTGCCAGCAGTTCAATCCTGGGGGTTGGAGAAAAACTGTTTTTT
TRBV5-1	NA	TRBJ1-2	NA	CASRARGINYGYTF	TGCGCCAGCAGGGCCAGGGGTATTAACTATGGCTACACCTTC
TRBV6-1	many	TRBJ2-7	TRBD1	CASTRTGGGEQYF	TGTGCCAGCACCCGGACAGGGGGCGGCGAGCAGTACTTC
TRBV6-6	many	TRBJ1-2	NA	CASSYRSSEGGYTF	TGTGCCAGCAGTTACCGATCCTCGGAGGGAGGCTACACCTTC
TRBV27	NA	TRBJ2-2	NA	CASSLQANTGELFF	TGTGCCAGCAGTTTACAGGCGAACACCGGGGAGCTGTTTTTT